The clone carrying this T cell receptor beta chain was seen only a few times. These data belong to a study of early T cells in non-severe SARS-CoV-2 infection. One entry per CDR3 protein results from TCRdb running MiXCR on the 5' RACE reads. The data show approximately 100,000 distinct CDR3 sequences, with approximately 9.9% seen just once and around 4.7% held by the top ten. Germline lookup yields CDR1 SGHVS and CDR2 FNYEAQ. V lost 6 bases to trimming and J lost 0 bases; unmatched junction nucleotides: 4. The CDR3 covers 14 residues. The sequencing sample was made of whole blood. This clonotype was sampled from an adult who was a healthcare worker with PCR-confirmed SARS-CoV-2 infection or an uninfected control (not recorded which). J is TRBJ2-7 and V is TRBV7-6; 8 nucleotides agree with TRBD2. CDR3 nucleotide sequence: TGTGCCAGCAGTCCCAGCGGGGGCTCCTACGAGCAGTACTTC. Protein: CASSPSGGSYEQYF.